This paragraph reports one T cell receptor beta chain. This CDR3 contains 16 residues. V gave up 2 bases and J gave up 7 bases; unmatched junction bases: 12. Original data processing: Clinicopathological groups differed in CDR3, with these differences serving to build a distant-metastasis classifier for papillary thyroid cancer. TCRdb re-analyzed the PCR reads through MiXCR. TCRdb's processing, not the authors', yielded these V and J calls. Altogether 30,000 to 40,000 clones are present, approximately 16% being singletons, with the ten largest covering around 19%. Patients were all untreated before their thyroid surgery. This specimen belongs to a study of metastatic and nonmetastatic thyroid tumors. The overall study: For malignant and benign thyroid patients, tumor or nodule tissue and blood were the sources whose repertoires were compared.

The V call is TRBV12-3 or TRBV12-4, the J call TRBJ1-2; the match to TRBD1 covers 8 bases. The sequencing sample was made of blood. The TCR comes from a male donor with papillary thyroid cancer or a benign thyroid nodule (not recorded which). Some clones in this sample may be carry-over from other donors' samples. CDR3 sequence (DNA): TGTGCCAGCAGTTTAAGGGACAGGCCCCTAGAGGGTGGCTACACCTTC. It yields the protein CASSLRDRPLEGGYTF.